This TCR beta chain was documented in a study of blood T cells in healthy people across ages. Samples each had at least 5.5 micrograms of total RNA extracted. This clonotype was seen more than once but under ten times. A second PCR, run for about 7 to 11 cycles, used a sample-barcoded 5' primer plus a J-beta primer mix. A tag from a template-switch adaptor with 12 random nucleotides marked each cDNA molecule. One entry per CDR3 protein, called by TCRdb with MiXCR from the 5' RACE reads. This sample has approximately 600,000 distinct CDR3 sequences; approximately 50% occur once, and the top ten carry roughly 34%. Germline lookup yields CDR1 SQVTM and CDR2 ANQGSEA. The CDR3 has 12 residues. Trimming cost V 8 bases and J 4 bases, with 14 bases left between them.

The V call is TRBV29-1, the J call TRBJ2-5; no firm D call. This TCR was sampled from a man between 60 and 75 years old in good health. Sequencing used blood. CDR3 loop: CSSIETGETQYF. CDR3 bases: TGCAGCTCGATCGAGACGGGAGAGACCCAGTACTTC.